The clone carrying this TCR beta chain was seen more than once but under ten times. This record comes from a study of blood T cell repertoires in COVID-19. Across the whole study: Some COVID-19 samples were acute and others convalescent; all came from the United States, Italy and Spain. PBMCs, B-cell-depleted T cells, or T cells provided the cDNA or gDNA that made up the material.

Authors' data handling: Counts of nucleated cells, estimated from reference gene primer amplification, were obtained. The repertoire was sequenced with immunoSEQ multiplex PCR; TCRdb's copy has only in-frame clones and lacks some. V, J and clone size derive from that table, while D and trimming were established from the DNA sequence. Among around 220,000 clones listed, around 80% were seen once. The sequence derives from a woman aged 40 to 50 with active or convalescent COVID-19. Sequencing input: peripheral blood.

The CDR3 reads CASSFGTGAFNQPQHF. CDR3 DNA: TGTGCCAGCAGTTTTGGGACAGGGGCATTTAATCAGCCCCAGCATTTT. The J gene is TRBJ1-5, the V gene TRBV28, with 10 nucleotides matching TRBD1. CDR1 MDHEN and CDR2 SYDVKM come from the germline V gene. The CDR3 extends over 16 amino acids. Germline trimming cut 3 bases from V and 4 bases from J; bases unmatched to any gene: 6.